This T cell receptor beta chain came from a study of Graves' ophthalmopathy and Graves' hyperthyroidism. This clonotype occurred a few times. This CDR3 region has 14 residues. Per the germline V gene, CDR1 is MNHEY and CDR2 is SVGEGT. The trim removed 1 base at V and 7 bases at J, leaving 3 bases unmatched. Beta-chain TCR CDR3 regions were amplified from RNA transcripts. First-round RT-PCR used HTBI primers; second-round multiplex PCR followed. TCRdb ran MiXCR on the multiplex PCR reads and lists one entry per CDR3 protein. The sample lists 400,000 or so distinct CDR3 sequences, 15% to 17% seen once, with around 7% in the top ten.

The material sequenced was peripheral blood. The receptor's source is a woman aged 18-29 years with stable Graves' hyperthyroidism. This chain links TRBV6-2 or TRBV6-3 with TRBJ2-1; TRBD1 matches 8 bases. This CDR3 reads CASSYFQGANEQFF. For the CDR3, the DNA is TGTGCCAGCAGTTACTTCCAGGGGGCGAATGAGCAGTTCTTC.